This TCR beta chain stems from a study of cytomegalovirus exposure and HLA in healthy donors. Study at large: Of all 400 or so donors who were genotyped, 75% to 90% belonged to the Caucasian-associated ancestry cluster. Whole-study findings and limits: Most likely, a cluster of highly shared sequence variants arose as a sequencing artifact.

About this clone: Its antigen is currently unknown.

CDR1 and CDR2 (germline): ENHRY, SYGVKD. This CDR3 spans 14 amino acids. V lost 8 bases, J lost 5 bases, and 5 bases stayed unmatched. Primers included in the PCR were 60 Vbeta and 13 Jbeta primers. Profiled with immunoSEQ multiplex PCR; TCRdb holds only in-frame clones, not every one. The table shows just over 95,000 clones, with around 73% occurring only once. This rearrangement joins TRBV10-3 to TRBJ2-5; 13 bases are a match to TRBD2. The sample consisted of PBMCs. The source of this sequence is a woman aged 40 to 55 in good health and CMV-seropositive. CDR3 amino acids: CAIGWTSGSETQYF. DNA of the CDR3: TGTGCCATCGGATGGACTAGCGGGAGTGAGACCCAGTACTTC.